The 4 T cell receptor beta chains below all came from one sample that was sequenced in a study of T cell responses to AZD1222 COVID-19 vaccine (dated by TCRdb to the early 2020s). The sample's time point label, decoded: baseline before first vaccination. Library preparation employed the immunoSEQ multiplex PCR assay. TCRdb carries this immuneACCESS record with in-frame sequences only. Its versions omit some clonotypes, under half of them owing to an unresolved V gene in the studies checked, with the rest unexplained. The sample profile shows about 170,000 clones; around nine tenths of them were found once. 1.6% of the sample comes from the top ten. The sample in question was peripheral blood, obtained on day 0 of AZD1222 vaccination. Receptors were obtained from an adult in good health.

This rearrangement joins TRBV5-1 to TRBJ1-1; 10 bases agree with TRBD1. This CDR3 comprises 13 residues. With 4 bases clipped from V and 11 bases from J, the junction kept 8 bases outside the gene matches. Germline V gene lookup returns CDR1 SGHRS and CDR2 YFSETQ. CDR3 in DNA: TGCGCCAGCAGCACCGGGACAGGGGAGATGGCTTTCTTT. This codes for CASSTGTGEMAFF.

V usage is TRBV25-1 and J usage is TRBJ2-4; 7 bases are shared with TRBD2. Trimming took 1 base from V and 0 from J; bases not matched to a gene: 6. Per the germline V gene, CDR1 is MGHDK and CDR2 is SYGVNS. CDR3 size: 17 residues. Here the CDR3 DNA reads TGTGCCAGCAGTGAATCCGGAGGCGGGAGAGCCAAAAACATTCAGTACTTC. It encodes CASSESGGGRAKNIQYF.

The genes are TRBV6-6 and TRBJ1-2, with a possible D match to TRBD1 (5 bases). Per germline, CDR1 MNHNY and CDR2 SVGAGI (reference sequence). The CDR3 is made up of 13 amino acids. Trimming left V 4 bases short and J 2 bases short, with 8 bases between. CDR3 amino acids: CASSSGPNYGYTF. Here the CDR3 DNA reads TGTGCCAGCAGTTCAGGGCCCAACTATGGCTACACCTTC.

The V gene is TRBV29-1, the J gene TRBJ2-1; D uncertain. Germline CDR1 and CDR2: SQVTM and ANQGSEA. Trimming cost V 6 bases and J 0 bases, with 15 bases left between them. This CDR3 is built from 15 residues. The DNA for the CDR3 is TGCAGCGTCGCTAAACGGGTAAGCTCCTACAATGAGCAGTTCTTC. Translation: CSVAKRVSSYNEQFF.